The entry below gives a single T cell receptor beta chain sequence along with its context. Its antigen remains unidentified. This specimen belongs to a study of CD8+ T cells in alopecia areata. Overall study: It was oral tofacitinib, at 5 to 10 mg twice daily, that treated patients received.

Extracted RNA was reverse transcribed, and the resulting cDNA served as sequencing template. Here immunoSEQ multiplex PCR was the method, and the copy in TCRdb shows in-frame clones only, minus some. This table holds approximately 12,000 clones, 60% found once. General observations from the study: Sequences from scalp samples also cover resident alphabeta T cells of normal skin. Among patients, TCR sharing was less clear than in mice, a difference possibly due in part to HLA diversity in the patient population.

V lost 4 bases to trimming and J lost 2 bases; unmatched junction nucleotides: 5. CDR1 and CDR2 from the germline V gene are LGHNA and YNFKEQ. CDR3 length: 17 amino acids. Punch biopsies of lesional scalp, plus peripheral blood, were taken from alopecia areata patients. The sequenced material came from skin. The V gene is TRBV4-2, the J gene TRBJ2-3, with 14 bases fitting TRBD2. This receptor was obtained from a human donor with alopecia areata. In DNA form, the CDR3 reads TGTGCCAGCAGCCGCGGACTAGCGGGAGGCCCCACAGATACGCAGTATTTT. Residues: CASSRGLAGGPTDTQYF.